This TCR beta chain is from a study of shared clonotypes between healthy human individuals. Points from the study as a whole: Non-shared clonotypes had lower generation probabilities than those shared by all four donors. The study found approximately 5% of naive CD4 clonotypes shared across four donors. The study's rarefaction showed incomplete sorted-subset sequencing despite large depth. Sampling involved blood alone; tissue repertoires likely differ.

The CDR3 has 15 residues. Germline V gives CDR1 MNHEY, CDR2 SVGAGI. J gave up 3 bases and V 6 bases, and 3 bases lay outside the gene matches. TCRdb's table, derived via immunoSEQ multiplex PCR, lists solely in-frame clones and lacks some. The sample lists some 2.3 million clones, 85% to 95% occurring once. As regards this clone: The antigen is not known.

The TCR originated in a man aged 18 to 35 in good health. Some clones in this sample may be carry-over from other donors' samples. The material sequenced was naive CD4+ T cells from PBMCs. Documented subset: CD45RA+ positively selected. V and J are TRBV6-5 and TRBJ2-3; 13 bases are a match to TRBD2. The CDR3 reads CASRILAGGTDTQYF. The CDR3 nucleotides are TGTGCCAGCAGGATACTAGCGGGGGGGACAGATACGCAGTATTTT.